These 5 T cell receptor beta chains came from one sample sequenced in a study of CD8 T cells in ankylosing spondylitis. Using its own MiXCR run on the 5' RACE reads, TCRdb lists one record per CDR3 protein. Of under 150,000 distinct CDR3 sequences listed, approximately 9.9% were seen once; the top ten hold approximately 3.6%. Sequencing was done on a sample of blood, either unsorted or a sorted T cell fraction (not recorded which). Receptor source: a male donor with ankylosing spondylitis or in good health (not recorded which).

This clonotype showed up many times. The V gene is TRBV5-1, the J gene TRBJ2-1; possible D gene TRBD2, 6 bases. The ends were cut back, 5 bases at V and 1 base at J, with 16 bases in the middle. Looked up from germline, CDR1 is SGHRS and CDR2 is YFSETQ. The CDR3 loop spans 16 amino acids. This CDR3 is CASSYQLAISYNEQFF. The CDR3 DNA follows: TGCGCCAGCAGTTACCAGCTAGCGATTTCCTACAATGAGCAGTTCTTC.

This clonotype was counted between two and nine times. J is TRBJ2-5 and V is TRBV5-1; TRBD2 agrees at 7 bases. Germline trimming cut 5 bases from V and 0 bases from J; bases unmatched to any gene: 1. CDR3 size: 13 residues. Germline assignment: CDR1 SGHRS and CDR2 YFSETQ. This CDR3 reads CASRAGDQETQYF. The DNA for the CDR3 is TGCGCCAGCAGGGCGGGGGACCAAGAGACCCAGTACTTC.

The V and J genes are TRBV9 and TRBJ2-1; either TRBD1 or TRBD2 may supply D (6 bases each). The V end was cut by 0 bases, the J end by 3 bases, with 10 bases between. The CDR3 contains 15 residues. Germline values: CDR1 SGDLS, CDR2 YYNGEE. The DNA for the CDR3 is TGTGCCAGCAGCGTAGCCGGGGGCTACTACAATGAGCAGTTCTTC. Translated: CASSVAGGYYNEQFF. Looking up the rest from reference TRBV9 and TRBJ2-1 gives the full variable domain: DSGVTQTPKHLITATGQRVTLRCSPRSGDLSVYWYQQSLDQGLQFLIQYYNGEERAKGNILERFSAQQFPDLHSELNLSSLELGDSALYFCASSVAGGYYNEQFFGPGTRLTVL.

This clonotype was counted only a few times. The chain couples TRBV6-1 to TRBJ1-2, with D possibly TRBD1 on 6 matching bases. Germline V gene data show CDR1 as MNHNS and CDR2 as SASEGT. Deletions cut 6 bases from V and 5 bases from J, with 19 bases between. The CDR3 runs to 15 residues. DNA of the CDR3: TGTGCCAGCAGCATACAGGTCGGGGGGCAATATGGCTACACCTTC. Translated, it gives CASSIQVGGQYGYTF.

This clonotype was detected many times. The chain recombines TRBV12-3 or TRBV12-4 with TRBJ1-2; D gene uncertain. There are 13 residues in the CDR3. V lost 5 bases, J lost 3 bases, and 10 bases lay in between. The CDR3 sequence: CASSTDLYYGYTF. The CDR3 DNA is TGTGCCAGCAGTACGGACCTCTACTATGGCTACACCTTC.